This entry lists 9 T cell receptor beta chains sequenced from one sample in a study of blood T cell repertoires in COVID-19. Some clones are missing from TCRdb's copy, which holds only in-frame ones; the method was immunoSEQ multiplex PCR. The sample holds roughly 260,000 clones, 90% to 95% seen once. Sample: PBMCs or T cells enriched from blood (not recorded which). These receptors came from a woman aged 18-29 years who had recovered from COVID-19.

The rearrangement uses TRBV5-1 and TRBJ1-2; a weak D match, TRBD1 (6 bases). The V end was cut by 2 bases, the J end by 8 bases, with 19 bases between. The CDR3 runs 15 residues. Germline V lookup: CDR1 SGHRS, CDR2 YFSETQ. Written as DNA, the CDR3 is TGCGCCAGCAGCTTCGTCGGACAGACCCTTTTGGGCTACACCTTC. Translated: CASSFVGQTLLGYTF.

The rearrangement links TRBV28 to TRBJ1-3, with D hard to call. Germline-derived CDR1 and CDR2 are MDHEN and SYDVKM. V gave up 5 bases and J gave up 2 bases, with 10 bases separating them. This CDR3 contains 14 residues. CDR3 amino acids: CASSPTLAGNTIYF. DNA of the CDR3: TGTGCCAGCAGTCCGACTCTGGCTGGAAACACCATATATTTT.

The CDR3 DNA is TGTGCCAGCACCACAGGGAGCGGGGAGCTGTTTTTT. Its protein is CASTTGSGELFF. This sequence joins TRBV25-1 and TRBJ2-2; perhaps TRBD1 as D (6 bases). Trimming cost V 7 bases and J 7 bases, with 10 bases left between them. Germline V CDR1 and CDR2: MGHDK, SYGVNS. The CDR3 contains 12 residues.

The chain has TRBV29-1 and TRBJ1-6, with D perhaps matching TRBD1 (5 bases). Per the germline V gene, CDR1 is SQVTM and CDR2 is ANQGSEA. This CDR3 has 13 residues. Trimming took off 7 bases at V and 8 bases at J, with 15 bases between the two ends. CDR3 bases: TGCAGCGATCCGGGGGAGGCTGATTCACCCCTCCACTTT. Residues: CSDPGEADSPLHF.

The genes are TRBV7-3 and TRBJ2-4; 8 bases are a match to TRBD2. The CDR3 sequence is 16 residues long. V lost 5 bases and J lost 3; bases outside the gene matches: 9. Germline assignment: CDR1 SGHTA and CDR2 FQGTGA. The CDR3 sequence: CASSQSGGGVKNIQYF. The DNA of the CDR3 is TGTGCCAGCAGCCAATCGGGAGGGGGAGTCAAAAACATTCAGTACTTC.

The J gene is TRBJ1-3, the V gene TRBV6-1, with 8 bases that match TRBD1. The CDR3 has 18 residues. V lost 1 base to trimming and J lost 0 bases; unmatched junction nucleotides: 8. CDR1 MNHNS and CDR2 SASEGT come from the germline V gene. This CDR3 reads CASSEVGQGTYSGNTIYF. In DNA form, the CDR3 reads TGTGCCAGCAGTGAAGTTGGACAGGGAACTTACTCTGGAAACACCATATATTTT.

The CDR3 protein is CASSLGGRVGNEQFF. The CDR3 coding sequence is TGTGCCAGCAGCTTAGGTGGCAGGGTAGGCAATGAGCAGTTCTTC. The chain recombines TRBV7-2 with TRBJ2-1; D possibly corresponds to TRBD1 (5 bases). CDR1 and CDR2 (germline): SGHTA, FQGNSA. The CDR3 loop spans 15 amino acids. Trimming left V 1 base short and J 6 bases short, with 13 bases between.

This chain connects TRBV13 to TRBJ1-1; D is ambiguous. The CDR3 runs to 13 residues. Germline V gene data show CDR1 as PRHDT and CDR2 as FYEKMQ (reference sequence). V lost 6 bases, J lost 1 base, and 9 bases lay in between. In nucleotides, the CDR3 is TGTGCCAGCAGTTACTACGCGAACACTGAAGCTTTCTTT. It is translated as CASSYYANTEAFF.

The rearrangement links TRBV5-6 to TRBJ2-5; D may be TRBD1 (6 bases). CDR1 and CDR2 from the germline V gene are SGHDT and YYEEEE. The CDR3 contains 17 residues. The germline V and J ends were trimmed by 4 bases and 5 bases, with 24 bases remaining between them. The CDR3 reads CASSTQPSGVRRETQYF. For the CDR3, the DNA is TGTGCCAGCAGCACTCAACCCTCAGGGGTCCGACGGGAGACCCAGTACTTC.